This passage covers 13 T cell receptor beta chains from one sample sequenced in a study of breast tumors, draining lymph nodes, adjacent tissues. Axillary draining lymph nodes of breast cancer patients supplied the node samples. TCRdb re-called the multiplex PCR reads with MiXCR, one entry per CDR3 protein. This table holds about 89,000 distinct CDR3 sequences, around 30% found once. The sample consisted of axillary lymph node tissue. The source is a female donor with breast cancer. Some clones in this sample may be carry-over from other donors' samples.

This sequence joins TRBV20-1 and TRBJ2-3, with D uncertain. Trimming took 7 bases from V and 11 from J, leaving 19 bases between them. The CDR3 contains 12 residues. The germline V gene has CDR1 DFQATT and CDR2 SNEGSKA (reference sequence). The chain's CDR3 is CSVGLEYNEQYF. The DNA of the CDR3 is TGCAGTGTAGGCCTAGAATACAATGAGCAGTATTTT.

With regard to this clonotype: The junction differs from germline at one of its ends, possibly a read error. This chain joins TRBV7-9 and TRBJ2-2; 8 bases align to TRBD2. Germline V CDR1 and CDR2: SEHNR, FQNEAQ (reference sequence). The CDR3 consists of 15 residues. The CDR3 spells CASSSPSGYPGELLF. The DNA for the CDR3 is TGTGCCAGCAGCTCCCCTAGCGGGTACCCCGGGGAGCTGCTTTTT.

A note on this clonotype: Being one base from a much bigger clone, this may be a read error. This chain joins TRBV11-2 and TRBJ2-3; D is possibly TRBD2 (5 bases). V was cut by 7 bases and J by 3 bases, with 17 bases left in between. Germline V lookup: CDR1 SGHAT, CDR2 FQNNGV. The CDR3 runs to 15 residues. CDR3 loop: CASTLGAVATDTQYF. CDR3 coding DNA: TGTGCCAGCACCCTCGGAGCGGTCGCTACAGATACGCAGTATTTT.

This clonotype was observed at least ten times. The chain is built from TRBV28 and TRBJ2-3, with D uncertain. The CDR3 has 13 amino acids. Germline assignment: CDR1 MDHEN and CDR2 SYDVKM. V was clipped by 3 bases and J by 2 bases, with 6 bases between them. DNA of the CDR3: TGTGCCAGCAGTTTGGTTGACACAGATACGCAGTATTTT. The encoded protein is CASSLVDTDTQYF.

This clonotype was recorded many times. The V call is TRBV25-1, the J call TRBJ1-1; D not certain. The CDR3 has 16 amino acids. V lost 3 bases to trimming and J lost 1 base, with 15 bases between them. The germline V gene has CDR1 MGHDK and CDR2 SYGVNS. This CDR3 reads CASSDINWYGNTEAFF. The CDR3 DNA sequence: TGTGCCAGCAGTGATATAAATTGGTACGGGAACACTGAAGCTTTCTTT.

V and J are TRBV2 and TRBJ2-7; tentative D call: TRBD1 (5 bases). CDR1 and CDR2 (germline): SNHLY, FYNNEI. The CDR3 length is 13 residues. V lost 8 bases and J 5 bases, leaving 16 bases between the germline ends. CDR3 protein: CASSREQVNEQYF. In nucleotides, the CDR3 is TGTGCCAGCTCTAGGGAACAGGTCAACGAGCAGTACTTC.

This clonotype has at least ten counts. This chain joins TRBV6-1 and TRBJ1-6, with no clear D. The germline V and J ends were trimmed by 8 bases and 5 bases, with 10 bases remaining between them. This CDR3 contains 13 residues. Per germline, CDR1 MNHNS and CDR2 SASEGT. The CDR3 loop reads CASSKENNSPLHF. CDR3 in DNA: TGTGCCAGCTCTAAAGAAAATAATTCACCCCTCCACTTT.

This clonotype was recorded many times. This chain links TRBV5-4 with TRBJ1-5; 9 bases are a match to TRBD1. The CDR3 has 16 amino acids. V gave up 4 bases and J gave up 7 bases; unmatched junction bases: 12. Germline loops: CDR1 SGHNT, CDR2 YYREEE (reference sequence). The CDR3 loop reads CASSQGGDRAGQPQHF. CDR3 sequence (DNA): TGTGCCAGCAGCCAGGGGGGGGACAGGGCCGGACAGCCCCAGCATTTT. Looking up the rest from reference TRBV5-4 and TRBJ1-5 gives the full variable domain: ETGVTQSPTHLIKTRGQQVTLRCSSQSGHNTVSWYQQALGQGPQFIFQYYREEENGRGNFPPRFSGLQFPNYSSELNVNALELDDSALYLCASSQGGDRAGQPQHFGDGTRLSIL.

This clonotype was found many times. This rearrangement joins TRBV3-1 to TRBJ2-2, with D hard to call. Germline loops: CDR1 LGHDT, CDR2 YNNKEL (reference sequence). V lost 3 bases and J 5 bases, leaving 4 bases between the germline ends. This CDR3 is built from 12 residues. Written as DNA, the CDR3 is TGTGCCAGCAGCCAGGGGACCGGGGAGCTGTTTTTT. It is translated as CASSQGTGELFF.

In its sample, this clonotype was seen many times. The CDR3 reads CASSKTSGRTGELFF. Here the CDR3 DNA reads TGTGCCAGCAGCAAGACTAGCGGGAGGACCGGGGAGCTGTTTTTT. The chain couples TRBV7-9 to TRBJ2-2; 13 bases align to TRBD2. CDR1 is SEHNR, CDR2 FQNEAQ, per germline (reference sequence). V lost 5 bases and J lost 5; bases outside the gene matches: 2. The CDR3 length is 15 residues.

This clonotype has ten or more counts. The CDR3 DNA sequence: TGTGCCTGGAGACCCCCTAGCGCGCCTGGCACCGGGGAGCTGTTTTTT. It translates to CAWRPPSAPGTGELFF. This chain uses TRBV30 with TRBJ2-2; D is possibly TRBD2 (6 bases). Germline values: CDR1 GTSNPN, CDR2 SVGIG (reference sequence). V was trimmed by 3 bases and J by 4 bases, leaving 18 bases between them. This CDR3 has 16 residues.

In its sample, this clonotype was seen many times. Compared with germline, one end of the junction differs, possibly owing to a read error. The V gene is TRBV2, the J gene TRBJ1-6; D uncertain. This CDR3 is built from 15 residues. CDR1 is SNHLY, CDR2 FYNNEI, per germline. This chain's CDR3 is CASNRSKPDKSPLHF. Written as DNA, the CDR3 is TGTGCCAGCAATCGTTCCAAGCCGGATAAATCACCCCTCCACTTT. Based on the CDR3 plus reference TRBV2 and TRBJ1-6, the full variable domain is EPEVTQTPSHQVTQMGQEVILRCVPISNHLYFYWYRQILGQKVEFLVSFYNNEISEKSEIFDDQFSVERPDGSNFTLKIRSTKLEDSAMYFCASNRSKPDKSPLHFGNGTRLTVT.

The rearrangement uses TRBV20-1 and TRBJ2-7; 8 nucleotides agree with TRBD2. Per germline, CDR1 DFQATT and CDR2 SNEGSKA (reference sequence). The CDR3 is made up of 15 amino acids. The CDR3 region is CSARGGGRRAYEQYF. Here the CDR3 DNA reads TGCAGCGCCAGAGGAGGCGGGAGGAGGGCCTACGAGCAGTACTTC.